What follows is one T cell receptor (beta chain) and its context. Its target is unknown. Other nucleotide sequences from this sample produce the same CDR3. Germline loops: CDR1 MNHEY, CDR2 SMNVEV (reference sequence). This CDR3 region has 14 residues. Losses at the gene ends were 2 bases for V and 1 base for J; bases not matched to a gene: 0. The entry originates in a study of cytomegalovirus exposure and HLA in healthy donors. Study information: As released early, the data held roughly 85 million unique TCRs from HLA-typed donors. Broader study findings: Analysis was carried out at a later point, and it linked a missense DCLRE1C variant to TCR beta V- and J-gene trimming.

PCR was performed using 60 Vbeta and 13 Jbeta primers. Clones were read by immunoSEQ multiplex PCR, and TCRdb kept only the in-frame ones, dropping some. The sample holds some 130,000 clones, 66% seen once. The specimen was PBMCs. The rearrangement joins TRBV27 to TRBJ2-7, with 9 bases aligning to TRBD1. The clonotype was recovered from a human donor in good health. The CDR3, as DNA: TGTGCCAGCAGTTTAGACAGGGGGTCCTACGAGCAGTACTTC. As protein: CASSLDRGSYEQYF.